Following are 8 T cell receptor beta chains from one sample sequenced in a study of T cells after yellow fever vaccination. TCRdb re-called the 5' RACE reads with MiXCR, one entry per CDR3 protein. The sample has 300,000 to 400,000 distinct CDR3 sequences; 8% to 10% are singletons. The material was PBMCs, obtained on the day of the first yellow fever vaccination. These TCRs come from a man aged 18-30 years who received the YFV17D yellow fever vaccine.

The chain uses TRBV30 and TRBJ2-3; D ambiguous. CDR1 and CDR2 (germline): GTSNPN, SVGIG (reference sequence). The CDR3 is 13 amino acids. Trimming shortened V by 1 base and J by 1 base, and 6 bases separated the two germline ends. The CDR3 is CAWSGIRTDTQYF. The CDR3 bases are TGTGCCTGGAGTGGTATCCGCACAGATACGCAGTATTTT.

This clonotype came up a few times. At one boundary the junction diverges from the germline segment, which might be a read error. This rearrangement joins TRBV7-7 to TRBJ2-5, with D possibly matching TRBD1 (5 bases). Germline assignment: CDR1 SSHAT and CDR2 FNYEAQ (reference sequence). The CDR3 extends over 14 amino acids. The DNA of the CDR3 is TGTGCTAGCAGCTGGGGCGGAAGCGAGGAGACCCAGTACTTC. Translated: CASSWGGSEETQYF.

This clonotype was detected a few times. The V and J genes are TRBV4-3 and TRBJ1-2; D uncertain. V was trimmed by 1 base and J by 3 bases, leaving 21 bases between them. Germline V gene sequence: CDR1 LGHNA, CDR2 YSLEER. This CDR3 region has 18 residues. The CDR3 coding sequence is TGCGCCAGCAGCCAAGGACGAGGGCAGGCGCTCAATTACTATGGCTACACCTTC. Translated, it gives CASSQGRGQALNYYGYTF.

Many counts were recorded for this clonotype. The rearrangement joins TRBV4-2 to TRBJ2-7; D not resolved. The germline V gene encodes CDR1 LGHNA and CDR2 YNFKEQ. This CDR3 region has 14 residues. Trimming removed 0 bases at V and 2 bases at J, with 8 bases between. CDR3 sequence (DNA): TGTGCCAGCAGCCAAGATATGGTTACCTACGAGCAGTACTTC. Protein: CASSQDMVTYEQYF.

This chain connects TRBV20-1 to TRBJ2-7; 12 positions match TRBD2. Germline trimming cut 3 bases from V and 2 bases from J; bases unmatched to any gene: 2. The CDR3 extends over 14 amino acids. Germline lookup yields CDR1 DFQATT and CDR2 SNEGSKA (reference sequence). In DNA, the CDR3 is TGCAGTGCTAGTCCTAGCGGGGGGGCCTACGAGCAGTACTTC. As protein: CSASPSGGAYEQYF.

The chain has TRBV29-1 and TRBJ2-1; TRBD1 matches 7 bases. The CDR3 runs 14 residues. Trimming removed 5 bases from V and 5 bases from J; junction bases left unmatched: 9. Germline V CDR1 and CDR2: SQVTM, ANQGSEA. CDR3 nucleotides: TGCAGCGTTCGGGACAGCCAGACTAACAATGAGCAGTTCTTC. It codes for CSVRDSQTNNEQFF.

V usage is TRBV16 and J usage is TRBJ1-5; no clear D. Germline V gene data show CDR1 as KGHSY and CDR2 as FQNENV. This CDR3 comprises 14 residues. V lost 2 bases, J lost 5 bases, and 10 bases lay in between. The chain's CDR3 is CASSQESGYQPQHF. The CDR3 bases are TGTGCCAGCAGCCAAGAGTCGGGGTATCAGCCCCAGCATTTT.

In nucleotides, the CDR3 is TGCGCCAGCAGCGTCATCGCTCCCCTCCGGCAGGGGAACACTGAAGCTTTCTTT. As protein: CASSVIAPLRQGNTEAFF. The chain couples TRBV5-1 to TRBJ1-1, with D tentatively TRBD1 (5 bases). Germline V gene data show CDR1 as SGHRS and CDR2 as YFSETQ. The CDR3 is 18 residues long. V lost 4 bases, J lost 1 base, and 23 bases lay in between.